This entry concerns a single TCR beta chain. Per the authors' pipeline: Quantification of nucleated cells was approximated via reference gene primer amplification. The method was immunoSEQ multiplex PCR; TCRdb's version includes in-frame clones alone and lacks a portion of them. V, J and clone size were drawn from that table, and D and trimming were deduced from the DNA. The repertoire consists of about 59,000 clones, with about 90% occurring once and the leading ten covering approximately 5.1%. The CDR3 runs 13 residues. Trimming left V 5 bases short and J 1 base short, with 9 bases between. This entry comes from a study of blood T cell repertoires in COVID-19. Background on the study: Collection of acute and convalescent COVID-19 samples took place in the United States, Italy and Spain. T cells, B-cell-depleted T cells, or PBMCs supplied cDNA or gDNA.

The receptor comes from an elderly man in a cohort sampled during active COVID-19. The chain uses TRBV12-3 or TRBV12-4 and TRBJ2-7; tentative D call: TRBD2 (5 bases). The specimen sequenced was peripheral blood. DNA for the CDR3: TGTGCCAGCAGTATTAGCGAATCCTACGAGCAGTACTTC. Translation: CASSISESYEQYF.